This TCR beta chain emerged from a study of T cell responses to AZD1222 COVID-19 vaccine. Regarding the study as a whole: Of the AZD1222 recipients, only 5 to 7 were seropositive at baseline.

CDR1 is SGHTA and CDR2 is FQGTGA in the germline V gene. CDR3 length: 17 residues. The V and J ends lost 1 base and 4 bases, in that order; junction bases with no gene match: 7. Profiled with immunoSEQ multiplex PCR; TCRdb holds only in-frame clones, not every one. This sample has under 200,000 clones; approximately 91% occur once, and the top ten carry 0.95% to 1%. As regards this clone: What it binds is unknown.

The material sequenced was peripheral blood, taken on day 0 of AZD1222 vaccination. This chain connects TRBV7-3 to TRBJ2-1; 10 bases line up with TRBD2. The clonotype originates from an adult in good health. CDR3 region: CASSLSGVAGGYNEQFF. In DNA form, the CDR3 reads TGTGCCAGCAGCTTAAGTGGGGTAGCGGGGGGATACAATGAGCAGTTCTTC.